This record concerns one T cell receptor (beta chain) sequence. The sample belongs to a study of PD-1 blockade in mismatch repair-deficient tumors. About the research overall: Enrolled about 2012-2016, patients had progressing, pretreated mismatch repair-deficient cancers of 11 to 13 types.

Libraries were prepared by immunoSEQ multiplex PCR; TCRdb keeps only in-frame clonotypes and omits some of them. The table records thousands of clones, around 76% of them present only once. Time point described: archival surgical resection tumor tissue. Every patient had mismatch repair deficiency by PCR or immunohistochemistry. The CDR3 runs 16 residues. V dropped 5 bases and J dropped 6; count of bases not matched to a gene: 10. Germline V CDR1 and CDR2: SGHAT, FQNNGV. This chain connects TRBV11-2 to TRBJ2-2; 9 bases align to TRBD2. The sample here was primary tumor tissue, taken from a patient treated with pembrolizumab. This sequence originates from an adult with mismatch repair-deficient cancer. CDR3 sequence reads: CASSLARLAVAGELFF. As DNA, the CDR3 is TGTGCCAGCAGCCTAGCGAGACTAGCGGTTGCCGGGGAGCTGTTTTTT.